Sequencing of this TCR beta chain was carried out in a study of preoperative IRX-2 immunotherapy in early breast cancer. The treatment is: preoperative locoregional IRX-2 cytokine immunotherapy. The repertoire was sequenced with immunoSEQ multiplex PCR; TCRdb's copy has only in-frame clones and lacks some. Seen here are about 43,000 clones, less than 95% observed once, and the top ten hold 1.6%. Germline V gives CDR1 SGHNT, CDR2 YENEEA. The CDR3 loop spans 14 amino acids. V lost 3 bases and J lost 3, with 9 bases in between. The rearrangement joins TRBV11-3 to TRBJ2-1, with unresolved D. This clonotype was obtained from a human donor with breast cancer. Source: tumor tissue, taken after IRX-2 immunotherapy. The chain's CDR3 is CASSLSVSYNEQFF. The CDR3 DNA follows: TGTGCCAGCAGCTTGAGTGTTAGCTACAATGAGCAGTTCTTC.